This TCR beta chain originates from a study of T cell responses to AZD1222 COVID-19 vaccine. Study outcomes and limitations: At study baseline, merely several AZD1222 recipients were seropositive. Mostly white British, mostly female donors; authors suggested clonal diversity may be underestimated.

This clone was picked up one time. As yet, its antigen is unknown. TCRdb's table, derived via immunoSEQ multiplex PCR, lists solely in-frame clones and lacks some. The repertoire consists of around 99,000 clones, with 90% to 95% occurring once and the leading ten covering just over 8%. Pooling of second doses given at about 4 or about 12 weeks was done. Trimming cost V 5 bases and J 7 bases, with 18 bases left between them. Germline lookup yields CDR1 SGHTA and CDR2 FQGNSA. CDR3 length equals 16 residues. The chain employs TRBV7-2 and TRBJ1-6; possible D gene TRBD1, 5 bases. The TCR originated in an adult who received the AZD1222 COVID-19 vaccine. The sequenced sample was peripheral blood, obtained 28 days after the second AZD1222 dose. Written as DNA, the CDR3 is TGTGCCAGCAGCCTTACCGGGACTCAGCTAAATTCACCCCTCCACTTT. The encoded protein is CASSLTGTQLNSPLHF. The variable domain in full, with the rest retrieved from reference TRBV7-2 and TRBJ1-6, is GAGVSQSPSNKVTEKGKDVELRCDPISGHTALYWYRQSLGQGLEFLIYFQGNSAPDKSGLPSDRFSAERTGGSVSTLTIQRTQQEDSAVYLCASSLTGTQLNSPLHFGNGTRLTVT.